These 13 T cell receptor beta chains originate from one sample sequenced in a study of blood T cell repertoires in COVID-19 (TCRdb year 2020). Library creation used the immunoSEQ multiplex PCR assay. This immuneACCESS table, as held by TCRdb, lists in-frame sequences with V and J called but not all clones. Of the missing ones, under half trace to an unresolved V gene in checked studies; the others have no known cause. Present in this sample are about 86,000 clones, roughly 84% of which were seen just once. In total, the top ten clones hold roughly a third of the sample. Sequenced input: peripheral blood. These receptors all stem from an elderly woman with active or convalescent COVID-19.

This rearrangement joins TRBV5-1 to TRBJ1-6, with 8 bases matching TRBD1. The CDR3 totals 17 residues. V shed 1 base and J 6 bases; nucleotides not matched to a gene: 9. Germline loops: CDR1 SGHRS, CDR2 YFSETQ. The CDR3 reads CASSLNFGDRFNSPLHF. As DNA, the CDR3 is TGCGCCAGCAGCTTGAATTTCGGGGACAGGTTTAATTCACCCCTCCACTTT.

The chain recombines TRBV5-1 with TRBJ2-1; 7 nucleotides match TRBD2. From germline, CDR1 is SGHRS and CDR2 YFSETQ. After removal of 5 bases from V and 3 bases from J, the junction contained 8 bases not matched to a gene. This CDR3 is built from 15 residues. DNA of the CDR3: TGCGCCAGCAGAAAAAGGGCGGGGGACTACAATGAGCAGTTCTTC. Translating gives CASRKRAGDYNEQFF.

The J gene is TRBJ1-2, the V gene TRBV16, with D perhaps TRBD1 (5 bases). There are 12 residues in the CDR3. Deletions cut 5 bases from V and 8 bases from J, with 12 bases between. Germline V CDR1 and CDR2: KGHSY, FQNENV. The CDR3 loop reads CASSTQGSGYTF. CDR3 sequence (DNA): TGTGCCAGCAGCACTCAGGGTAGCGGCTACACCTTC.

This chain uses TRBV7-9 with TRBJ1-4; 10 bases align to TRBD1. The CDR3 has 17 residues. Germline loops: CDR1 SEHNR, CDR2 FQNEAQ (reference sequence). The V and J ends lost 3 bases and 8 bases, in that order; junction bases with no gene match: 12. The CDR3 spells CASSFTSVTGGREKLFF. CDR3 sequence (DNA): TGTGCCAGCAGCTTTACCTCCGTGACAGGGGGCAGAGAAAAACTGTTTTTT. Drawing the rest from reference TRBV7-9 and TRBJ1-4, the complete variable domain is DTGVSQNPRHKITKRGQNVTFRCDPISEHNRLYWYRQTLGQGPEFLTYFQNEAQLEKSRLLSDRFSAERPKGSFSTLEIQRTEQGDSAMYLCASSFTSVTGGREKLFFGSGTQLSVL.

The CDR3 sequence: CASKSVYEQYF. The CDR3 DNA follows: TGTGCCAGCAAAAGCGTCTACGAGCAGTACTTC. The gene calls are TRBV28 and TRBJ2-7; D gene ambiguous. Deletions cut 7 bases from V and 3 bases from J, with 7 bases between. This CDR3 contains 11 residues. The germline V gene has CDR1 MDHEN and CDR2 SYDVKM.

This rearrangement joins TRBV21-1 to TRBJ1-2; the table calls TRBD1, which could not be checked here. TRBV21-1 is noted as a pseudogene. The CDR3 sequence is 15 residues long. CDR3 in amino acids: CASTVDRTSNYGYTF. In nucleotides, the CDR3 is TGTGCCAGCACCGTAGACAGGACTTCAAACTATGGCTACACCTTC.

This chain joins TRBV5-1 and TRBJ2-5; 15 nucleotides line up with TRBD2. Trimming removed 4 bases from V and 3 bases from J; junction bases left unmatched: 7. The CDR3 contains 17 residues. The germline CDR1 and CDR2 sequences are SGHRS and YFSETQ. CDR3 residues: CASSVGLAGGSEETQYF. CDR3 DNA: TGCGCCAGCAGCGTAGGACTAGCGGGAGGGTCGGAAGAGACCCAGTACTTC.

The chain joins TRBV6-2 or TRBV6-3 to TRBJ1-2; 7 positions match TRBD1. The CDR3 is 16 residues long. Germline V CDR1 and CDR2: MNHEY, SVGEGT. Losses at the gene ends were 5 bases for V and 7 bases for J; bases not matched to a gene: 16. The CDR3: CASSHVPGQRGGGYTF. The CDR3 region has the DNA TGTGCCAGCAGTCACGTACCGGGACAGAGGGGCGGTGGCTACACCTTC.

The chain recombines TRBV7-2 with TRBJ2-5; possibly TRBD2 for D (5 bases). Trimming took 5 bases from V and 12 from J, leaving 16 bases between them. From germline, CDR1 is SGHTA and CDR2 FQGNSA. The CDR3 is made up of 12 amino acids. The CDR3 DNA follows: TGTGCCAGCAGCCTTTACCCGGGATTAGAGTACTTC. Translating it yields CASSLYPGLEYF.

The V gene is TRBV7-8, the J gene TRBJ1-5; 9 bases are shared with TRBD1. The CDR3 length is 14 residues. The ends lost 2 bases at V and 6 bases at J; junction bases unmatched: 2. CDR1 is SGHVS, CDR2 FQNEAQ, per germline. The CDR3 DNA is TGTGCCAGCAGCTTAAACAGGGGGCTTCAGCCCCAGCATTTT. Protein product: CASSLNRGLQPQHF.

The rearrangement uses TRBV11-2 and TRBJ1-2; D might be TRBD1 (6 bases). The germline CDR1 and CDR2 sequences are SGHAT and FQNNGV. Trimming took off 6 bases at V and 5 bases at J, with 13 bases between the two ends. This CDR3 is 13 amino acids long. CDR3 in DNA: TGTGCCAGCAGTCCAAACAGGGAGTATGGCTACACCTTC. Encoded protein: CASSPNREYGYTF.

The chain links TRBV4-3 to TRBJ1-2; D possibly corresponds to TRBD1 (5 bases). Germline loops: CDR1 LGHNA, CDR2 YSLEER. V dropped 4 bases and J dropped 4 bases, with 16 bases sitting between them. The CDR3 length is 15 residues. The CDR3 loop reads CASSPMARGSYGYTF. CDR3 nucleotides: TGCGCCAGCAGCCCGATGGCGCGGGGGTCCTATGGCTACACCTTC.

The CDR3 DNA sequence: TGTGCCAGCAGCCAAGGGGACAGCCAAGAGACCCAGTACTTC. Translating gives CASSQGDSQETQYF. This chain links TRBV3-1 (or the pseudogene TRBV3-2) with TRBJ2-5; 7 bases are a match to TRBD1. With V trimmed by 1 base and J by 1 base, 0 bases remained unmatched. This CDR3 region has 14 residues. The germline V gene encodes CDR1 LGHDT and CDR2 YNNKEL (reference sequence).